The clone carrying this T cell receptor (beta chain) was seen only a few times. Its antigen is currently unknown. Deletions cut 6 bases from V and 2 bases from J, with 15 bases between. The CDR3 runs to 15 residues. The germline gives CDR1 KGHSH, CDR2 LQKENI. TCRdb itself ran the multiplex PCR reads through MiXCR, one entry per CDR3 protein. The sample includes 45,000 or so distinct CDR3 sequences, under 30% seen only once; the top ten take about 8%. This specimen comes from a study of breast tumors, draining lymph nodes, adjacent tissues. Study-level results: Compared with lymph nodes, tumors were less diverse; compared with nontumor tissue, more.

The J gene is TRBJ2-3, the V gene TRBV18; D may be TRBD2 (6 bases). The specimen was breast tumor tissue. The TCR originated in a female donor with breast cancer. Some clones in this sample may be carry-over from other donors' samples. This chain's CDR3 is CASSPSEGTTDTQYF. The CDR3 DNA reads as TGTGCCAGCTCGCCTAGCGAGGGGACCACAGATACGCAGTATTTT.